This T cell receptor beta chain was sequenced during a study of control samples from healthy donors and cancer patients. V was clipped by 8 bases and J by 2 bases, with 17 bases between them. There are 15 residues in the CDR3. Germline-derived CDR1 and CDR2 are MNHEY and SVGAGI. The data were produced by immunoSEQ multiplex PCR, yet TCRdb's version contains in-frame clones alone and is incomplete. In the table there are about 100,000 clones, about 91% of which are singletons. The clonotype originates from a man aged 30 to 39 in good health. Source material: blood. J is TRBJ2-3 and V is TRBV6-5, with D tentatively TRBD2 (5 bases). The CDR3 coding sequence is TGTGCCAGCTCCCCCTTAGGCGGGTACACAGATACGCAGTATTTT. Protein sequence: CASSPLGGYTDTQYF.